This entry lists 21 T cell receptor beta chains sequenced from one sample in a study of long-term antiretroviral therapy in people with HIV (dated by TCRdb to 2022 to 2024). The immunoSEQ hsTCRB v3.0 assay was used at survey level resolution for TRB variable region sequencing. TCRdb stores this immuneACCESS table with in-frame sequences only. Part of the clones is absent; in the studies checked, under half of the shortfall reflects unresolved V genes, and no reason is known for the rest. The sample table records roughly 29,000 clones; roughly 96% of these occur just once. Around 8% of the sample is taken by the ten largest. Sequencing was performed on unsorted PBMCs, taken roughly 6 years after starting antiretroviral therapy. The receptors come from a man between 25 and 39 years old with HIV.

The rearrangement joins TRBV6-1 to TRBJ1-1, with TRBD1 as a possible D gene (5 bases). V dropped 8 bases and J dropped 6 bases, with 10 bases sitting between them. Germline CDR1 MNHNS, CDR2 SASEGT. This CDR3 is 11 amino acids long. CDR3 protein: CASGGGAEAFF. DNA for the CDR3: TGTGCCAGCGGGGGAGGCGCTGAAGCTTTCTTT.

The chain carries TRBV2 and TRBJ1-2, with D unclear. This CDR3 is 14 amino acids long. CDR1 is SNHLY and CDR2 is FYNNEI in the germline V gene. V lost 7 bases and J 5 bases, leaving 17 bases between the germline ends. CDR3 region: CASNEVTAAYGYTF. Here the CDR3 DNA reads TGTGCCAGCAATGAGGTGACGGCAGCTTATGGCTACACCTTC.

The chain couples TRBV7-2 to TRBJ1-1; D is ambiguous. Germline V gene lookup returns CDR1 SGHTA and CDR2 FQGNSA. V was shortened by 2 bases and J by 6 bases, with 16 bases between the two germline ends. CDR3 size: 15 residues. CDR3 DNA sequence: TGTGCCAGCAGCTTACCACAGAGTACCGTGGCTGAAGCTTTCTTT. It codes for CASSLPQSTVAEAFF.

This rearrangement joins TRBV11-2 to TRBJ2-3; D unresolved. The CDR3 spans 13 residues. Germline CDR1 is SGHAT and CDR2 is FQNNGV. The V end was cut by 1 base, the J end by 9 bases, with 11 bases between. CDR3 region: CASSLASEQTQYF. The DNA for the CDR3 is TGTGCCAGCAGCTTAGCTTCAGAGCAGACGCAGTATTTT. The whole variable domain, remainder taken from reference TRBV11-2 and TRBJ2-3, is EAGVAQSPRYKIIEKRQSVAFWCNPISGHATLYWYQQILGQGPKLLIQFQNNGVVDDSQLPKDRFSAERLKGVDSTLKIQPAKLEDSAVYLCASSLASEQTQYFGPGTRLTVL.

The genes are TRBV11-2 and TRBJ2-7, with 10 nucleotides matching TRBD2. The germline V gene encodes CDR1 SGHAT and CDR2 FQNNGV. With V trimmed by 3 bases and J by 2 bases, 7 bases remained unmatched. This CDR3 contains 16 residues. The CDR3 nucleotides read TGTGCCAGCAGCTTGGCAGCGGGAGGGTTCGCCTACGAGCAGTACTTC. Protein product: CASSLAAGGFAYEQYF.

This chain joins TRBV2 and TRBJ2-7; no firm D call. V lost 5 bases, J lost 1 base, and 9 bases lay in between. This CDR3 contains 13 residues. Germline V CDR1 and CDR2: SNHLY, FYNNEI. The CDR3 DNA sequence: TGTGCCAGCAGTTATACAGAATCCTACGAGCAGTACTTC. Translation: CASSYTESYEQYF.

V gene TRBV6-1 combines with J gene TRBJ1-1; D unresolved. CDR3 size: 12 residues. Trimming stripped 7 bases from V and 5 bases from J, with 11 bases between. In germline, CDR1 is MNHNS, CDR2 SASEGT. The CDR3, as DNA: TGTGCCAGCACCCGAGGAAGAACTGAAGCTTTCTTT. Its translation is CASTRGRTEAFF.

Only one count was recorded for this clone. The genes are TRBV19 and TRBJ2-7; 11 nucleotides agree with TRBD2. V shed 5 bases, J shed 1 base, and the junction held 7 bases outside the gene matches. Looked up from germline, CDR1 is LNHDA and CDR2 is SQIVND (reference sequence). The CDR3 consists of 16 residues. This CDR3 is CASSLSGTSGSYEQYF. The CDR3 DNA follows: TGTGCCAGTAGTTTATCCGGGACTAGCGGTTCCTACGAGCAGTACTTC. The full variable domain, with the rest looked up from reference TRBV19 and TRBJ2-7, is DGGITQSPKYLFRKEGQNVTLSCEQNLNHDAMYWYRQDPGQGLRLIYYSQIVNDFQKGDIAEGYSVSREKKESFPLTVTSAQKNPTAFYLCASSLSGTSGSYEQYFGPGTRLTVT.

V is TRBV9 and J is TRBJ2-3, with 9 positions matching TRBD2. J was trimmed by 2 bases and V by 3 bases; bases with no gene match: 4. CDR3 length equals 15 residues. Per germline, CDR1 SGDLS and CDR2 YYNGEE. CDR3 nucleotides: TGTGCCAGCAGCGGTCAGCGGGAGGACACAGATACGCAGTATTTT. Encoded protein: CASSGQREDTDTQYF. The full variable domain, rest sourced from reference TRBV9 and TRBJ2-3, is DSGVTQTPKHLITATGQRVTLRCSPRSGDLSVYWYQQSLDQGLQFLIQYYNGEERAKGNILERFSAQQFPDLHSELNLSSLELGDSALYFCASSGQREDTDTQYFGPGTRLTVL.

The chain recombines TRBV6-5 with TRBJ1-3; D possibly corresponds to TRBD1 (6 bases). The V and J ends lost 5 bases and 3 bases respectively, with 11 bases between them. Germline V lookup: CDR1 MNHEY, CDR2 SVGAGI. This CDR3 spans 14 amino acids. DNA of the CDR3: TGTGCCAGCAGTCCCAGGGGTATTGGAAACACCATATATTTT. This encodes CASSPRGIGNTIYF.

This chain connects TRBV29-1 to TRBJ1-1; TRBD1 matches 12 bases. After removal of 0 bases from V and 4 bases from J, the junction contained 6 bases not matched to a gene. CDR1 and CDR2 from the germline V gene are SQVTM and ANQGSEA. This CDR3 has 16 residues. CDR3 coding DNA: TGCAGCGTTGAAGATCTCGGGACAGGGGGCCTCACTGAAGCTTTCTTT. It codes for CSVEDLGTGGLTEAFF.

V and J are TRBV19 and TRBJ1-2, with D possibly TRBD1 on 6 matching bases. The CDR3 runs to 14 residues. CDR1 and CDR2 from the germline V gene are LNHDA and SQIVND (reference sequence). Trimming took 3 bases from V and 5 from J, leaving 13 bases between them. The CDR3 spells CASSIVQGGYGYTF. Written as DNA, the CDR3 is TGTGCCAGTAGTATCGTACAGGGAGGTTATGGCTACACCTTC.

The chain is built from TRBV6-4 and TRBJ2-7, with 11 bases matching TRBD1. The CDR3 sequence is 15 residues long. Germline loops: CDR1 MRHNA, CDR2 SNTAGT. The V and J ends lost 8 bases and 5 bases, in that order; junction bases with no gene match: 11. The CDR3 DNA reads TGTGCCAGCCCGAGGACAGGGGGCTTCTATCACGAGCAGTACTTC. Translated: CASPRTGGFYHEQYF.

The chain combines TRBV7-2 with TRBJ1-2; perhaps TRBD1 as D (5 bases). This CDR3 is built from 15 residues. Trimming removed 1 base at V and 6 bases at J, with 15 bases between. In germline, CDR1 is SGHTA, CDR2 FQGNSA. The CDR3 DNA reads TGTGCCAGCAGCTTAGTGAGGCAGGGATTTGATGGCTACACCTTC. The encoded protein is CASSLVRQGFDGYTF. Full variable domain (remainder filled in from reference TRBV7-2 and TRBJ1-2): GAGVSQSPSNKVTEKGKDVELRCDPISGHTALYWYRQSLGQGLEFLIYFQGNSAPDKSGLPSDRFSAERTGGSVSTLTIQRTQQEDSAVYLCASSLVRQGFDGYTFGSGTRLTVV.

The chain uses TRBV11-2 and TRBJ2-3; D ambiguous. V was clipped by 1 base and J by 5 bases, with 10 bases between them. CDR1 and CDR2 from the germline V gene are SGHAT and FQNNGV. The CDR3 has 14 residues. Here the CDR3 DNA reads TGTGCCAGCAGCTTAGGTCTGGCCCTAGATACGCAGTATTTT. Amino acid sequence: CASSLGLALDTQYF.

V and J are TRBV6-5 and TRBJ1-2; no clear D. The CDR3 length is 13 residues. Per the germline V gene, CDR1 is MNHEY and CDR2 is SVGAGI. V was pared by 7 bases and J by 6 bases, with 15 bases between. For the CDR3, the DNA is TGTGCCAGCACAGGAAATCCCTACGATGGCTACACCTTC. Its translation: CASTGNPYDGYTF.

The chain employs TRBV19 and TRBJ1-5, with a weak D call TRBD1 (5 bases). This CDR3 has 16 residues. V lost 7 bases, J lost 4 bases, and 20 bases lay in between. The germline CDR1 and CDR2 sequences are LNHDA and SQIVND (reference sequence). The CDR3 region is CASTPDSLPWNQPQHF. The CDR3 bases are TGTGCCAGTACCCCTGACAGCCTACCGTGGAATCAGCCCCAGCATTTT.

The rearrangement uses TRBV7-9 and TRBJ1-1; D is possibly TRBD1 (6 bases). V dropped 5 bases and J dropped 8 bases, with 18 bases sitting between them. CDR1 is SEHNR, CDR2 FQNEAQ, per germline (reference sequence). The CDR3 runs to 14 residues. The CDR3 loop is CASSPSTQGSEAFF. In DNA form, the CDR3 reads TGTGCCAGCAGCCCCTCCACACAGGGAAGCGAAGCTTTCTTT.

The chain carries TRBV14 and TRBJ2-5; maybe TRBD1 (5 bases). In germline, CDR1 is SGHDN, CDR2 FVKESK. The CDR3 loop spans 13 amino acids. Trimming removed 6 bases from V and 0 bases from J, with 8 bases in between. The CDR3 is CASRNRYQETQYF. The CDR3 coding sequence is TGTGCCAGCAGAAACAGGTACCAAGAGACCCAGTACTTC.

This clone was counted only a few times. The chain's CDR3 is CASSYTRAGEKLFF. In nucleotides, the CDR3 is TGTGCCAGCAGTTACACGCGGGCCGGGGAAAAACTGTTTTTT. J is TRBJ1-4 and V is TRBV6-5, with unresolved D. Trimming took off 2 bases at V and 8 bases at J, with 12 bases between the two ends. The CDR3 covers 14 residues. The germline gives CDR1 MNHEY, CDR2 SVGAGI.

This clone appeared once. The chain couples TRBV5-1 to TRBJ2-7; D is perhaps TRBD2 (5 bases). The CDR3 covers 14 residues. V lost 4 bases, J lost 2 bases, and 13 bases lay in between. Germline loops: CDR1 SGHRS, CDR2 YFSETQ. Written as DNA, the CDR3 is TGCGCCAGCAGCGCCCGGGTCGGGGCCTACGAGCAGTACTTC. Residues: CASSARVGAYEQYF.